These T cell receptor beta chains were read from a single sample in a study of blood T cell repertoires in COVID-19. Data came from immunoSEQ multiplex PCR; TCRdb stores just in-frame clones and leaves some out. The top ten clones hold about 24% of a sample with about 95,000 clones, around 80% of them seen once. Sequenced material: peripheral blood. These receptors came from a human donor in a cohort sampled during active COVID-19. The CDR3 runs from the conserved cysteine through the conserved F or W.

V gene	CDR3 length	J gene	CDR3 protein
TRBV15	18	TRBJ2-5	CATSRVLSAGVVQETQYF
TRBV6-5	15	TRBJ1-5	CASSYSNSGNQPQHF
TRBV10-3	16	TRBJ2-7	CAISEVGGGSTYEQYF
TRBV6-5	13	TRBJ2-1	CASRTLSYNEQFF
TRBV10-3	13	TRBJ2-3	CAISEDRGDTQYF
TRBV6-6	14	TRBJ2-4	CASSSPGQGQFQYF
TRBV12-3/TRBV12-4	12	TRBJ2-4	CASSSNANIQYF
TRBV7-9	16	TRBJ1-3	CASSSTGGNPGNTIYF
TRBV6-5	15	TRBJ2-2	CASRASGGNTGELFF
TRBV27	15	TRBJ2-5	CASSSGGNVRGTQYF
TRBV2	15	TRBJ1-2	CASRQQGAINYGYTF
TRBV18	16	TRBJ1-1	CASSPPGQGMNTEAFF
TRBV6-5	14	TRBJ1-2	CASNPTGLDYGYTF
TRBV6-5	14	TRBJ1-5	CASRPDRANQPQHF
TRBV9	16	TRBJ1-3	CASSYTTGDPGNTIYF
TRBV11-2	14	TRBJ1-1	CASSPRTQGTEAFF
TRBV2	15	TRBJ1-5	CASSETSVGNQPQHF
TRBV4-1	17	TRBJ2-2	CASSQDRGRPNTGELFF
TRBV6-1	15	TRBJ1-1	CASSPDSLKNTEAFF
TRBV18	14	TRBJ1-2	CASSPPDRGDGYTF
TRBV4-1	15	TRBJ1-2	CASSLQTGGNYGYTF
TRBV25-1	14	TRBJ2-1	CASSVSGGNNEQFF
TRBV19	15	TRBJ1-1	CASSIVEGAHTEAFF
TRBV6-5	13	TRBJ1-1	CASWGQMNTEAFF
TRBV5-1	16	TRBJ2-1	CASSFSGTGVVNEQFF
TRBV19	13	TRBJ2-7	CASSRDISYEQYF
TRBV11-2	16	TRBJ1-2	CASSLDPTDKSRGYTF
TRBV4-3	14	TRBJ2-5	CASSQDRGKETQYF
TRBV5-8	19	TRBJ2-1	CASSLHRSGGPLKDNEQFF
TRBV5-5	15	TRBJ2-2	CASSRSTANTGELFF
TRBV14	19	TRBJ1-1	CASSPLFGTGGEGVTEAFF
TRBV12-2	21	TRBJ2-7	CASRLENREREEVCLNYEQYF
TRBV7-2	17	TRBJ2-1	CASSVGQGLRSYNEQFF
TRBV5-1	16	TRBJ2-1	CASSPSQGGAGNEQFF
TRBV19	15	TRBJ1-5	CASSRGQGLTQPQHF
TRBV5-1	15	TRBJ2-1	CASSFGGSSYNEQFF
TRBV7-2	15	TRBJ1-6	CASSLGGRDNSPLHF
TRBV11-2	14	TRBJ1-2	CASTPSQGNYGYTF
TRBV7-9	14	TRBJ1-1	CASSLALGDTEAFF
TRBV11-3	15	TRBJ2-2	CASSLVSGDTGELFF
TRBV7-2	15	TRBJ1-1	CASSLAGTGGTEAFF
TRBV18	17	TRBJ2-1	CASSPRGGRSESGEQFF
TRBV29-1	13	TRBJ2-7	CSVGQGVSYEQYF
TRBV28	14	TRBJ1-1	CASSLFGRGTEAFF
TRBV3-1/TRBV3-2	15	TRBJ2-7	CASSQATSANHEQYF
TRBV24-1	16	TRBJ1-2	CATSDPGQGLDYGYTF
TRBV28	19	TRBJ2-6	CASSLFGVAVTSGANVLTF
TRBV6-2/TRBV6-3	20	TRBJ2-4	CASSYLGASGGPSFKNIQYF
TRBV25-1	13	TRBJ1-2	CASSLTHAGGYTF
TRBV4-1	21	TRBJ2-5	CASSPRTGLAGGTRYQETQYF
TRBV19	13	TRBJ2-1	CASSSSGGGEQFF
TRBV7-9	15	TRBJ2-7	CASSLVQTGGNEQYF
TRBV27	18	TRBJ2-2	CASSRRIGGPANTGELFF
TRBV7-2	18	TRBJ2-1	CASSKGLAGASSYNEQFF
TRBV9	16	TRBJ2-1	CASSVALAGGRAEQFF
TRBV11-2	12	TRBJ1-1	CASSLAASEAFF
TRBV6-4	13	TRBJ1-2	CASSPTGPYGYTF
TRBV18	15	TRBJ1-3	CASSPPGISGNTIYF
TRBV7-3	18	TRBJ2-3	CASSLTGTGGEVPDTQYF
TRBV19	16	TRBJ1-5	CASSNTDRAGNQPQHF